Each of the 28 T cell receptor beta chains below was sequenced from the same sample in a study of T cell responses to AZD1222 COVID-19 vaccine. Sequenced by immunoSEQ multiplex PCR; TCRdb stores in-frame clones only, minus some. Of some 150,000 clones in the sample, about 87% were seen once. The sequences come from peripheral blood, collected on day 0 of MenACWY control vaccination. The receptors derive from an adult in good health.

This CDR3 reads CASSFASGAYNEQFF. The CDR3 coding sequence is TGTGCCAGCAGCTTTGCCAGCGGGGCCTACAATGAGCAGTTCTTC. The chain combines TRBV7-2 with TRBJ2-1, with 7 positions matching TRBD2. The CDR3 is made up of 15 amino acids. The V gene end was trimmed by 3 bases and the J gene end by 2 bases; junction bases not matched to a gene: 4. CDR1 is SGHTA, CDR2 FQGNSA, per germline.

V and J are TRBV6-5 and TRBJ1-5; no firm D call. Trimming cost V 9 bases and J 3 bases, with 18 bases left between them. The length of the CDR3 is 15 residues. CDR1 MNHEY and CDR2 SVGAGI come from the germline V gene. CDR3 amino acids: CASPPVALYNQPQHF. In DNA, the CDR3 is TGTGCCAGTCCACCCGTGGCACTTTACAATCAGCCCCAGCATTTT.

The CDR3, as DNA: TGTGCCTGGAGTTACAGCAGAACAACTGAAGCTTTCTTT. Protein: CAWSYSRTTEAFF. The rearrangement uses TRBV30 and TRBJ1-1; the D is unclear. V gave up 2 bases and J gave up 5 bases, with 12 bases separating them. In germline, CDR1 is GTSNPN, CDR2 SVGIG (reference sequence). This CDR3 region has 13 residues.

This rearrangement joins TRBV12-3 or TRBV12-4 to TRBJ1-1; D is ambiguous. This CDR3 is 12 amino acids long. V was clipped by 1 base and J by 7 bases, with 7 bases between them. CDR3 region: CASSLVKGEAFF. CDR3 DNA: TGTGCCAGCAGTTTAGTGAAGGGTGAAGCTTTCTTT.

The V call is TRBV18, the J call TRBJ1-3; TRBD1 aligns across 7 bases. CDR3 length equals 17 residues. With V trimmed by 3 bases and J by 0 bases, 8 bases remained unmatched. Germline loops: CDR1 KGHSH, CDR2 LQKENI. CDR3 DNA: TGTGCCAGCTCACCTCCCGACAGGGCATACTCTGGAAACACCATATATTTT. Translating it yields CASSPPDRAYSGNTIYF.

The V gene is TRBV12-2, the J gene TRBJ2-3; the tabulated D call, TRBD2, remains unverified against the DNA. TRBV12-2 is termed a pseudogene. This CDR3 has 17 amino acids. CDR3 amino acids: CASRRERPGLAGDTQYF. The CDR3 nucleotides read TGTGCAAGTCGCCGAGAACGTCCGGGACTAGCGGGAGATACGCAGTATTTT.

V and J are TRBV19 and TRBJ2-3; D is possibly TRBD1 or TRBD2 (5 bases each). Deletions cut 10 bases from V and 0 bases from J, with 11 bases between. The CDR3 is 13 residues long. Germline V gives CDR1 LNHDA, CDR2 SQIVND (reference sequence). The CDR3 sequence: CATWDVSTDTQYF. The CDR3 DNA reads TGTGCCACCTGGGACGTTAGCACAGATACGCAGTATTTT.

This chain joins TRBV6-1 and TRBJ1-2, with 8 bases aligning to TRBD1. V lost 6 bases and J lost 8; bases outside the gene matches: 8. CDR1 and CDR2 from the germline V gene are MNHNS and SASEGT. The CDR3 covers 13 residues. The CDR3 is CASRADREGGYTF. The CDR3 DNA reads as TGTGCCAGCAGGGCGGACAGGGAAGGAGGCTACACCTTC.

By share, this clone counts as medium-sized. The CDR3 sequence: CASSYGAGATGNTIYF. The CDR3 DNA is TGTGCCAGCAGTTACGGGGCAGGGGCGACTGGAAACACCATATATTTT. The rearrangement joins TRBV6-6 to TRBJ1-3; a weak D match, TRBD1 (6 bases). Trimming took off 2 bases at V and 2 bases at J, with 13 bases between the two ends. The CDR3 is 16 residues long. Germline V gene sequence: CDR1 MNHNY, CDR2 SVGAGI (reference sequence).

J is TRBJ2-1 and V is TRBV24-1, with 7 bases aligning to TRBD1. Germline values: CDR1 KGHDR, CDR2 SFDVKD. With V trimmed by 9 bases and J by 4 bases, 2 bases remained unmatched. This CDR3 region has 12 residues. CDR3 in DNA: TGTGCCACCGGGACAGTTTACAATGAGCAGTTCTTC. Translating gives CATGTVYNEQFF.

The chain combines TRBV12-3 or TRBV12-4 with TRBJ1-1; a weak D match, TRBD1 (5 bases). V was cut by 1 base and J by 11 bases, with 11 bases left in between. There are 12 residues in the CDR3. CDR3 coding DNA: TGTGCCAGCAGTTTAGTAGCAGGGAACGCTTTCTTT. Translating gives CASSLVAGNAFF.

CDR3 DNA sequence: TGTGCCAGCAGCACATCCTGGGGAAACACTGAAGCTTTCTTT. This translates into CASSTSWGNTEAFF. The rearrangement joins TRBV6-5 to TRBJ1-1; no clear D gene. This CDR3 contains 14 residues. CDR1 is MNHEY and CDR2 is SVGAGI in the germline V gene. The V and J ends lost 6 bases and 2 bases respectively, with 13 bases between them.

The gene calls are TRBV2 and TRBJ2-7; TRBD2 might be the D (6 bases). Trimming took off 7 bases at V and 7 bases at J, with 17 bases between the two ends. Germline V gives CDR1 SNHLY, CDR2 FYNNEI. The CDR3 spans 13 residues. The CDR3 bases are TGTGCCAGCATACGGGAGTGGGGATCAGAGCAGTACTTC. This sequence encodes CASIREWGSEQYF.

The chain couples TRBV6-5 to TRBJ2-7, with D perhaps matching TRBD2 (6 bases). Germline CDR1 and CDR2: MNHEY and SVGAGI. CDR3 length: 13 residues. V lost 6 bases and J 2 bases, leaving 11 bases between the germline ends. The DNA of the CDR3 is TGTGCCAGCAGCAGCCGGGAGACCTACGAGCAGTACTTC. This sequence encodes CASSSRETYEQYF.

The V and J genes are TRBV7-2 and TRBJ1-2, with TRBD1 identical over 9 bases. The CDR3 sequence is 15 residues long. The V segment lost 4 bases and the J segment 2 bases; nucleotides outside the gene matches: 5. Germline loops: CDR1 SGHTA, CDR2 FQGNSA. The CDR3 DNA reads as TGTGCCAGCAGCTCCCGGACAGGGGCGAACTATGGCTACACCTTC. Protein product: CASSSRTGANYGYTF.

This sequence joins TRBV21-1 and TRBJ2-2; TRBD1 is the table's D call and was not checked against the DNA. TRBV21-1 is deemed a pseudogene. The CDR3 runs 20 residues. The CDR3 sequence: CASSNLRDRQFIINTGELFF. The CDR3 nucleotides read TGTGCCAGCAGCAACCTCCGGGACAGACAATTTATTATAAACACCGGGGAGCTGTTTTTT.

This clone was counted between two and nine times. The chain joins TRBV19 to TRBJ1-1; 7 bases agree with TRBD1. Germline assignment: CDR1 LNHDA and CDR2 SQIVND (reference sequence). V lost 5 bases to trimming and J lost 5 bases; unmatched junction nucleotides: 8. This CDR3 has 14 amino acids. CDR3 region: CASSGTVGGTEAFF. In DNA, the CDR3 is TGTGCCAGTAGTGGGACAGTCGGTGGGACTGAAGCTTTCTTT. The full variable domain, its missing parts supplied by reference TRBV19 and TRBJ1-1, is DGGITQSPKYLFRKEGQNVTLSCEQNLNHDAMYWYRQDPGQGLRLIYYSQIVNDFQKGDIAEGYSVSREKKESFPLTVTSAQKNPTAFYLCASSGTVGGTEAFFGQGTRLTVV.

The chain joins TRBV15 to TRBJ2-4, with D perhaps matching TRBD1 (6 bases). The CDR3 consists of 18 residues. Germline V gene sequence: CDR1 LNHNV, CDR2 YYDKDF (reference sequence). V dropped 2 bases and J dropped 1 base, with 18 bases sitting between them. For the CDR3, the DNA is TGTGCCACCAGCAGATCCAACAGGGTTCTCCTCGCCAAAAACATTCAGTACTTC. Its translation: CATSRSNRVLLAKNIQYF.

The chain has TRBV9 and TRBJ1-1; D unresolved. Per germline, CDR1 SGDLS and CDR2 YYNGEE. The germline V and J ends were trimmed by 3 bases and 1 base, with 10 bases remaining between them. The CDR3 is 14 amino acids. CDR3 sequence: CASSDQVSNTEAFF. The CDR3 coding sequence is TGTGCCAGCAGCGATCAGGTTTCGAACACTGAAGCTTTCTTT. The whole variable domain, remainder taken from reference TRBV9 and TRBJ1-1, is DSGVTQTPKHLITATGQRVTLRCSPRSGDLSVYWYQQSLDQGLQFLIQYYNGEERAKGNILERFSAQQFPDLHSELNLSSLELGDSALYFCASSDQVSNTEAFFGQGTRLTVV.

This chain joins TRBV3-1 (or the pseudogene TRBV3-2) and TRBJ2-3; no reliable D call. The CDR3 length is 11 residues. Germline assignment: CDR1 LGHDT and CDR2 YNNKEL (reference sequence). V was clipped by 6 bases and J by 2 bases, with 3 bases between them. The CDR3 here is CASSHTDTQYF. For the CDR3, the DNA is TGTGCCAGCAGTCACACAGATACGCAGTATTTT.

CDR3 in amino acids: CAISVGDRGLNEQYF. The CDR3 coding sequence is TGTGCCATCAGTGTGGGGGACAGGGGGCTCAACGAGCAGTACTTC. The V gene is TRBV10-3, the J gene TRBJ2-7; TRBD1 agrees at 12 bases. The CDR3 spans 15 residues. Germline lookup yields CDR1 ENHRY and CDR2 SYGVKD. J gave up 5 bases and V 4 bases, and 6 bases lay outside the gene matches.

This chain uses TRBV6-6 with TRBJ1-6; D is possibly TRBD1 (6 bases). V dropped 5 bases and J dropped 3 bases, with 14 bases sitting between them. Germline-derived CDR1 and CDR2 are MNHNY and SVGAGI (reference sequence). This CDR3 has 16 residues. CDR3 coding DNA: TGTGCCAGCAGTCCCCTGGGGGCCAACTATAATTCACCCCTCCACTTT. Protein product: CASSPLGANYNSPLHF.

The V gene is TRBV6-5, the J gene TRBJ1-2; TRBD1 matches at 7 bases. V was clipped by 6 bases and J by 8 bases; unmatched bases: 9. Germline V lookup: CDR1 MNHEY, CDR2 SVGAGI. The CDR3 loop spans 13 amino acids. The CDR3 DNA follows: TGTGCCAGCAGCGAGCGGGACAGAGTCGGCTACACCTTC. Translating gives CASSERDRVGYTF.

This clone occurred once. The V and J genes are TRBV6-1 and TRBJ1-4, with 8 bases aligning to TRBD1. In germline, CDR1 is MNHNS, CDR2 SASEGT. J gave up 2 bases and V 4 bases, and 6 bases lay outside the gene matches. The CDR3 is made up of 16 amino acids. CDR3 sequence: CASSAGQGPTNEKLFF. CDR3 nucleotide sequence: TGTGCCAGCAGTGCCGGACAGGGTCCGACTAATGAAAAACTGTTTTTT.

The rearrangement joins TRBV6-5 to TRBJ2-3; D might be TRBD2 (5 bases). CDR3 length equals 15 residues. Per germline, CDR1 MNHEY and CDR2 SVGAGI. Trimming left V 5 bases short and J 2 bases short, with 14 bases between. The CDR3 here is CASSPAETVTDTQYF. The CDR3 region has the DNA TGTGCCAGCAGTCCAGCGGAGACCGTCACAGATACGCAGTATTTT.

This chain links TRBV4-3 with TRBJ2-4; 7 nucleotides align to TRBD1. The germline V gene has CDR1 LGHNA and CDR2 YSLEER. After removal of 4 bases from V and 8 bases from J, the junction contained 8 bases not matched to a gene. CDR3 length equals 14 residues. CDR3 sequence reads: CASSPHRTGDIQYF. The CDR3 DNA sequence: TGCGCCAGCAGCCCCCACCGTACAGGGGACATTCAGTACTTC.

This clone was seen a handful of times. The chain combines TRBV9 with TRBJ2-1, with 10 bases fitting TRBD2. CDR1 is SGDLS and CDR2 is YYNGEE in the germline V gene. The V segment lost 7 bases and the J segment 7 bases; nucleotides outside the gene matches: 11. The CDR3 has 15 amino acids. CDR3 nucleotide sequence: TGTGCCAGCCGCGCGGCCCTAGCGGGAGAAAATGAGCAGTTCTTC. It codes for CASRAALAGENEQFF.

This chain connects TRBV7-8 to TRBJ2-5, with D possibly matching TRBD2 (5 bases). Per germline, CDR1 SGHVS and CDR2 FQNEAQ. There are 17 residues in the CDR3. Trimming shortened V by 0 bases and J by 5 bases, and 19 bases separated the two germline ends. Here the CDR3 DNA reads TGTGCCAGCAGCTTAGCGGGATTTTTAGGACTGGGGGAGACCCAGTACTTC. It is translated as CASSLAGFLGLGETQYF.